Listed below are T cell receptor beta chains from one sample, sequenced in a study of T cell responses to AZD1222 COVID-19 vaccine. Sequencing was performed with immunoSEQ multiplex PCR; in TCRdb, only in-frame clones are kept and a portion is missing. The table lists over 95,000 clones, around nine tenths of them singletons. Sequences were derived from peripheral blood, sampled on day 0 of AZD1222 vaccination. Receptor source: an adult in good health. The CDR3 runs from the conserved cysteine through the conserved F or W. A D gene is named only where the DNA matches it firmly. Clone size is given for some rows only: seen once, a few or many times, or a class if the clone is expanded.

-,TRBV28,TRBJ2-5,-,14,CASSPGRGFGTQYF,TGTGCCAGCAGCCCGGGACGGGGATTCGGGACCCAGTACTTC
-,TRBV19,TRBJ1-6,-,14,CASSIELRGSPLHF,TGTGCCAGTAGTATTGAGCTCCGGGGTTCACCCCTCCACTTT
-,TRBV9,TRBJ1-1,-,14,CASTQGGTNTEAFF,TGTGCCAGCACCCAGGGAGGGACGAACACTGAAGCTTTCTTT
-,TRBV4-1,TRBJ1-6,-,16,CASSLSPSRDNSPLHF,TGCGCCAGCAGCCTCTCGCCGAGCCGAGATAATTCACCCCTCCACTTT
-,TRBV4-3,TRBJ1-2,-,15,CASSQGWGAGYGYTF,TGCGCCAGCAGCCAAGGGTGGGGGGCAGGCTATGGCTACACCTTC
-,TRBV6-2/TRBV6-3,TRBJ2-2,-,14,CASSYRTGTGELFF,TGTGCCAGCAGTTACCGTACAGGGACCGGGGAGCTGTTTTTT
-,TRBV6-5,TRBJ1-1,TRBD1,12,CASRSTGGFAFF,TGTGCCAGCAGATCCACAGGGGGCTTTGCTTTCTTT
-,TRBV5-1,TRBJ2-4,-,15,CASSLGVRAKNIQYF,TGCGCCAGCAGCTTGGGGGTTAGAGCCAAAAACATTCAGTACTTC
-,TRBV21-1,TRBJ2-2,-,15,CARPYLEANTGELFF,TGTGCCAGACCCTACCTGGAGGCGAACACCGGGGAGCTGTTTTTT
-,TRBV2,TRBJ1-1,-,13,CASSIAGNTEAFF,TGTGCCAGCAGTATAGCAGGGAACACTGAAGCTTTCTTT
-,TRBV7-8,TRBJ2-1,-,13,CASSLAVWNEQFF,TGTGCCAGCAGCTTAGCTGTTTGGAATGAGCAGTTCTTC
-,TRBV15,TRBJ1-3,TRBD1,19,CATSRIGWGQGDLGNTIYF,TGTGCCACCAGCAGAATAGGCTGGGGACAGGGGGACCTCGGAAACACCATATATTTT
-,TRBV19,TRBJ2-6,TRBD1,15,CASSHDRAGANVLTF,TGTGCCAGTAGTCACGACAGGGCGGGGGCCAACGTCCTGACTTTC
-,TRBV15,TRBJ2-7,-,17,CATSREPGRLRTYEQYF,TGTGCCACCAGCAGAGAACCGGGACGGCTGAGGACCTACGAGCAGTACTTC
-,TRBV5-1,TRBJ2-3,-,13,CASSFGFPDTQYF,TGCGCCAGCAGCTTTGGGTTCCCAGATACGCAGTATTTT
once,TRBV29-1,TRBJ2-2,-,13,CSGKRSGGGELFF,TGCAGCGGCAAGCGATCTGGTGGCGGGGAGCTGTTTTTT
-,TRBV18,TRBJ1-2,-,11,CASSHRDGYTF,TGTGCCAGCTCACACAGGGATGGCTACACCTTC
-,TRBV6-2/TRBV6-3,TRBJ1-4,-,15,CASSYSGRAFEKLFF,TGTGCCAGCAGTTACTCGGGCAGGGCCTTCGAAAAACTGTTTTTT
-,TRBV10-3,TRBJ1-2,-,14,CAISDSDSLYGYTF,TGTGCCATCAGTGATTCGGACAGCTTGTATGGCTACACCTTC
-,TRBV6-5,TRBJ1-1,-,13,CASLEQQNTEAFF,TGTGCCAGCCTAGAACAGCAGAACACTGAAGCTTTCTTT
once,TRBV4-1,TRBJ2-3,TRBD1,16,CASSQVTGSDTDTQYF,TGCGCCAGCAGCCAGGTGACAGGGTCGGACACAGATACGCAGTATTTT
few,TRBV6-4,TRBJ1-1,-,13,CASSDGENTEAFF,TGTGCCAGCAGTGACGGGGAGAACACTGAAGCTTTCTTT
-,TRBV30,TRBJ1-5,-,13,CAWSPTPGGPQHF,TGTGCCTGGAGCCCGACCCCGGGAGGGCCCCAGCATTTT
few,TRBV24-1,TRBJ1-5,-,15,CATSDGVYSNQPQHF,TGTGCCACCAGTGATGGGGTTTATAGCAATCAGCCCCAGCATTTT
-,TRBV5-1,TRBJ1-1,TRBD1,16,CASSWRPDRGNTEAFF,TGCGCCAGCAGCTGGAGGCCCGACAGGGGGAACACTGAAGCTTTCTTT
-,TRBV2,TRBJ2-1,-,11,CANRQGNEQFF,TGTGCCAACCGCCAGGGCAATGAGCAGTTCTTC
-,TRBV21-1,TRBJ1-5,-,16,CASTFIPPTRNQPQHF,TGTGCCAGCACCTTCATTCCACCAACCCGTAATCAGCCCCAGCATTTT
-,TRBV5-1,TRBJ1-6,TRBD1,16,CASSLDGGQGRIPLHF,TGCGCCAGCAGCTTGGACGGGGGACAGGGGCGCATCCCCCTCCACTTT
-,TRBV5-1,TRBJ2-1,TRBD2,15,CASSLLAGLYNEQFF,TGCGCCAGCAGCTTACTAGCGGGGTTGTACAATGAGCAGTTCTTC
once,TRBV7-2,TRBJ2-3,TRBD2,15,CASSLGGGVADTQYF,TGTGCCAGCAGCTTAGGGGGGGGAGTCGCGGATACGCAGTATTTT
-,TRBV7-8,TRBJ2-7,TRBD1,19,CASSFHPGQGDTVSDEQYF,TGTGCCAGCAGCTTCCATCCGGGGCAGGGGGACACAGTTTCCGACGAGCAGTACTTC
once,TRBV27,TRBJ2-7,-,13,CASSRAQGYEQYF,TGTGCCAGCAGTAGGGCCCAGGGCTACGAGCAGTACTTC
-,TRBV28,TRBJ2-7,-,11,CASSLYAEQYF,TGTGCCAGCAGTTTGTATGCGGAGCAGTACTTC
-,TRBV5-8,TRBJ1-4,-,14,CASSLLQRGEELFF,TGTGCCAGCAGCTTGCTACAGCGGGGGGAGGAACTGTTTTTT
-,TRBV19,TRBJ1-5,-,15,CASSIYQVPGQPQHF,TGTGCCAGTAGTATCTATCAGGTCCCAGGGCAGCCCCAGCATTTT
-,TRBV28,TRBJ2-3,TRBD2,15,CASSPSGPGTDTQYF,TGTGCCAGCAGCCCTAGCGGGCCGGGCACAGATACGCAGTATTTT
once,TRBV18,TRBJ2-3,TRBD2,14,CASSKSGGADTQYF,TGTGCCAGCTCAAAGAGCGGGGGGGCAGATACGCAGTATTTT
-,TRBV6-5,TRBJ2-7,TRBD2,15,CASSWTSGGASEQYF,TGTGCCAGCAGCTGGACTAGCGGGGGGGCCAGCGAGCAGTACTTC
-,TRBV21-1,TRBJ1-1,-,18,CASSQRDRRRWSNTEAFF,TGTGCCAGCAGCCAACGGGACCGGAGGCGCTGGTCGAACACTGAAGCTTTCTTT
-,TRBV11-2,TRBJ1-6,-,14,CASSLQRTYSPLHF,TGTGCCAGCAGCCTACAGCGGACTTATTCACCCCTCCACTTT
-,TRBV6-2/TRBV6-3,TRBJ1-1,-,14,CASSYTRGDTEAFF,TGTGCCAGCAGTTACACGAGAGGGGACACTGAAGCTTTCTTT
-,TRBV12-3/TRBV12-4,TRBJ2-1,-,13,CATGASSYNEQFF,TGTGCCACAGGGGCGAGCTCCTACAATGAGCAGTTCTTC
-,TRBV19,TRBJ2-1,TRBD1,15,CASRRSGTGFNEQFF,TGTGCCAGTAGAAGATCCGGGACAGGGTTCAATGAGCAGTTCTTC
-,TRBV6-5,TRBJ1-5,-,14,CASRRLESNQPQHF,TGTGCCAGCAGAAGGCTGGAAAGCAATCAGCCCCAGCATTTT
-,TRBV10-3,TRBJ1-1,TRBD1,15,CATLANRGQNTEAFF,TGTGCCACCCTAGCGAACAGGGGGCAGAACACTGAAGCTTTCTTT
once,TRBV7-9,TRBJ2-1,TRBD2,17,CASSLVIGRKTSGKQFF,TGTGCCAGCAGCTTAGTGATCGGGAGGAAGACTAGCGGGAAGCAGTTCTTC
-,TRBV4-2,TRBJ2-3,-,13,CASSHLTRDTQYF,TGTGCCAGCAGCCACCTGACTAGGGATACGCAGTATTTT
-,TRBV27,TRBJ1-6,-,16,CASSFSWSSYNSPLHF,TGTGCCAGCAGTTTTTCCTGGAGCTCCTATAATTCACCCCTCCACTTT
-,TRBV6-6,TRBJ2-2,-,13,CANGRGETGELFF,TGTGCCAATGGGCGTGGGGAAACGGGGGAGCTGTTTTTT
-,TRBV7-9,TRBJ1-3,-,13,CASSLLGRDTIYF,TGTGCCAGCAGCTTACTTGGGAGGGACACCATATATTTT
-,TRBV18,TRBJ2-2,-,14,CASSPLSYTGELFF,TGTGCCAGCTCACCCCTCAGTTACACCGGGGAGCTGTTTTTT
-,TRBV12-3/TRBV12-4,TRBJ2-5,-,13,CASSLYGQETQYF,TGTGCCAGCAGTTTATACGGACAAGAGACCCAGTACTTC
once,TRBV7-2,TRBJ1-2,TRBD1,16,CASSLVGTGKGYGYTF,TGTGCCAGCAGCTTAGTAGGGACAGGAAAGGGCTATGGCTACACCTTC